This is a list of T cell receptor beta chains from one sample in a study of blood T cells in healthy people across ages. TCRdb re-analysed the 5' RACE reads in MiXCR, keeping a single row per CDR3 protein. The table records about 670,000 distinct CDR3 sequences, approximately 52% of them present only once. Sequencing was performed on blood. The receptors originated from a woman over 75 in good health. CDR3s include the opening cysteine and the closing phenylalanine or tryptophan. The D gene is left open where the match is weak. Size tells how often a clone was seen (once, few, many) or the class of an expanded clone, and some rows leave it out.

J	V	D	size	CDR3	DNA
TRBJ2-2	TRBV29-1	NA	NA	CSVEVMGRTGELFF	TGCAGCGTTGAAGTGATGGGGAGGACCGGGGAGCTGTTTTTT
TRBJ1-1	TRBV20-1	NA	few	CSVDPGVTEAFF	TGCAGTGTAGATCCAGGGGTCACTGAAGCTTTCTTT
TRBJ2-2	TRBV7-2	NA	NA	CASSLEGDSAGELFF	TGTGCCAGCAGCTTGGAGGGAGATTCGGCCGGGGAGCTGTTTTTT
TRBJ2-3	TRBV20-1	TRBD2	many	CSAKLAGETDTQYF	TGCAGTGCTAAACTAGCGGGGGAAACAGATACGCAGTATTTT
TRBJ2-7	TRBV7-8	NA	NA	CASSLQGFPYEQYF	TGTGCCAGCAGCTTACAGGGGTTCCCCTACGAGCAGTACTTC
TRBJ2-5	TRBV24-1	TRBD1	NA	CATSDRTGGTETQYF	TGTGCCACCAGTGATAGGACAGGGGGCACTGAGACCCAGTACTTC
TRBJ2-3	TRBV7-8	NA	NA	CASSSRESLTDTQYF	TGTGCCAGCAGCTCACGGGAGTCCCTCACAGATACGCAGTATTTT
TRBJ2-5	TRBV14	TRBD1	many	CASSYLGQGGKEETQYF	TGTGCCAGCAGCTACCTCGGACAGGGAGGAAAAGAAGAGACCCAGTACTTC
TRBJ2-1	TRBV3-1	TRBD1	NA	CASSQVGQGGNEQFF	TGTGCCAGCAGCCAAGTGGGACAGGGTGGCAATGAGCAGTTCTTC
TRBJ2-1	TRBV3-1	TRBD2	many	CASSPGTSGIYNEQFF	TGTGCCAGCAGCCCTGGGACTAGCGGGATCTACAATGAGCAGTTCTTC